The sequence of this T cell receptor (beta chain) was determined in a study of shared clonotypes between healthy human individuals. Study as a whole: Three CD4 naive, three CD4 memory, two CD8 naive and one CD8 memory plate were used per donor. Broader study findings: Across subsets, estimated richness was generally greater for naive than for memory populations. Rarefaction exposed incomplete sorted-subset sequencing despite large depth.

Positive CCR7 selection of CD45RO-negative cells yielded the naive CD8 cells, and terminally differentiated effector memory CD45RA+ cells were excluded. To note about this clone: What it binds is not known.

The assay was run at deep level. Sequenced by immunoSEQ multiplex PCR; TCRdb stores in-frame clones only, minus some. The table shows about 2.1 million clones, with about 93% occurring only once. The germline CDR1 and CDR2 sequences are LGHNA and YNFKEQ. V was shortened by 0 bases and J by 3 bases, with 18 bases between the two germline ends. The CDR3 is 17 amino acids. The chain recombines TRBV4-2 with TRBJ2-7, with D perhaps matching TRBD1 (6 bases). The clonotype comes from a man younger than 35 in good health. Some clones in this sample may be carry-over from other donors' samples. Sequenced material: naive CD8+ T cells from PBMCs. The CDR3 coding sequence is TGTGCCAGCAGCCAAGAAGGGGGTGGACAAACCATCTACGAGCAGTACTTC. This gives the protein CASSQEGGGQTIYEQYF.